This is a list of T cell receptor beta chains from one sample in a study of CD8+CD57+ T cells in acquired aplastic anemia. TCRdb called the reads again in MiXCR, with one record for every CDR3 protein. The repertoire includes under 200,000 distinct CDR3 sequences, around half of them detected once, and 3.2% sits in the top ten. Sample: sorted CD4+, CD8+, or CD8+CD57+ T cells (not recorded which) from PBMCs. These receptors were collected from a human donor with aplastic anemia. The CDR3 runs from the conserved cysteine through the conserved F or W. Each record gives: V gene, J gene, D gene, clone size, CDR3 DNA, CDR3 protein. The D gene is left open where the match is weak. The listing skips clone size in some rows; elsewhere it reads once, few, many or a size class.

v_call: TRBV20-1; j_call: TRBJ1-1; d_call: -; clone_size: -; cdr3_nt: TGCAGTGCTAAGGGCAGGGCAAACACTGAAGCTTTCTTT; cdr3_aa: CSAKGRANTEAFF
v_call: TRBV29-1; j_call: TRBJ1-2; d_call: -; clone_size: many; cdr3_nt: TGCAGCGTTGCGGCAGGGATCAGTGGCTACACCTTC; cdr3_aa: CSVAAGISGYTF
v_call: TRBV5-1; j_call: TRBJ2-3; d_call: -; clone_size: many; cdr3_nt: TGCGCCAGCAGCCCTGGAACGGAGGTGGGAGATACGCAGTATTTT; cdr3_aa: CASSPGTEVGDTQYF
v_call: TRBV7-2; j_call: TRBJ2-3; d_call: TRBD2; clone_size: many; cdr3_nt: TGTGCCAGCAGCTTAAGCCTAGCGGGAGGCACAGATACGCAGTATTTT; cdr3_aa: CASSLSLAGGTDTQYF
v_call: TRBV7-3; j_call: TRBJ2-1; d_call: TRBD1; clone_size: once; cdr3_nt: TGTGCCAGCAGCGGGACAGGCGGTGAGCAGTTCTTC; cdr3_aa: CASSGTGGEQFF
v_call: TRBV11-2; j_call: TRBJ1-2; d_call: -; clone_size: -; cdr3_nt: TGTGCCAGCAGCGCAGGGAATGGCTATGGCTACACCTTC; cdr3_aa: CASSAGNGYGYTF
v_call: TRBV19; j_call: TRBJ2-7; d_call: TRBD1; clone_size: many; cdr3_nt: TGTGCCAGTAGTATGGGGGACAGATACTACGAGCAGTACTTC; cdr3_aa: CASSMGDRYYEQYF
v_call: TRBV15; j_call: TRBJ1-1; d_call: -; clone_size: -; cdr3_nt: TGTGCCACCACGAGGGGGATGAACACTGAAGCTTTCTTT; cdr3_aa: CATTRGMNTEAFF
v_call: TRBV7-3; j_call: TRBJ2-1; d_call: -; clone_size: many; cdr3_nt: TGTGCCAGCAGCTTAAGGGGGGTGAATGAGCAGTTCTTC; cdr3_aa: CASSLRGVNEQFF
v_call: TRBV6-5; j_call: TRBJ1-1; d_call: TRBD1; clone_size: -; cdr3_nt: TGTGCCAGCAGTTCCCAGGGACAGGGGTGGACTGAAGCTTTCTTT; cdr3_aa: CASSSQGQGWTEAFF
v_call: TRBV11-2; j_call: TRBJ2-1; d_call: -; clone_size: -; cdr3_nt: TGTGCCAGCAGCTTAGTAGTAACCCGGGGACAAGGGGACCAGTTCTTC; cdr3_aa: CASSLVVTRGQGDQFF
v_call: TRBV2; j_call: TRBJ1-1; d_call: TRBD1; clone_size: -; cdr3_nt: TGTGCCAGCAGTGACTTACAGGGGGGCACTGAAGCTTTCTTT; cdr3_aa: CASSDLQGGTEAFF
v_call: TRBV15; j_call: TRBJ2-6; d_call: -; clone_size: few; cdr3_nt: TGTGCCACCAGCAGAGCGGGGGCCGGTGGGGCCAACGTCCTGACTTTC; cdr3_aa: CATSRAGAGGANVLTF
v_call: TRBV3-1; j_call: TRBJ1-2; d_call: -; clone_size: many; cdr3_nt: TGTGCCAGCAGCCAACCCGGCCTGTATGGCTACACCTTC; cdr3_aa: CASSQPGLYGYTF
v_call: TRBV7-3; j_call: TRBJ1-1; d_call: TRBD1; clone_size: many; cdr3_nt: TGTGCCAGCAGCCAGACCCCGGGACAGAAAGCTTTCTTT; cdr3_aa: CASSQTPGQKAFF
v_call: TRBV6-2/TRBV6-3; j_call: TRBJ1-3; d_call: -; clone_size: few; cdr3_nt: TGTGCCAGCAGTTCTGTCGACTCTGGAAACACCATATATTTT; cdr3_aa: CASSSVDSGNTIYF
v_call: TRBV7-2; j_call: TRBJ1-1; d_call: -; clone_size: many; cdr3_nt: TGTGCCAGCAGCATGACAACGGGGAACACTGAAGCTTTCTTT; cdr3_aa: CASSMTTGNTEAFF
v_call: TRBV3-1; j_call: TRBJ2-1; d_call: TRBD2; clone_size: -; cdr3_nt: TGTGCCAGCAGCCAAGATCCCGGGACTAGCGCTAACAATGAGCAGTTCTTC; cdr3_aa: CASSQDPGTSANNEQFF
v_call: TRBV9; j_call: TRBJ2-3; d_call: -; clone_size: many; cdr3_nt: TGTGCCAGCAGCGTAGCTTTGGGGGGCTCCACAGATACGCAGTATTTT; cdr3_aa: CASSVALGGSTDTQYF
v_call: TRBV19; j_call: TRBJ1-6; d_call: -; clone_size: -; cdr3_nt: TGTGCCAGTAGTATTGGTACCTGGGGGTATTCACCCCTCCACTTT; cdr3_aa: CASSIGTWGYSPLHF
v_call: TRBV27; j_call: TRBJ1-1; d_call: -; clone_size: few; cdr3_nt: TGTGCCAGCAGTTTCTCGGGACGAACTGACACTGAAGCTTTCTTT; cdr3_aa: CASSFSGRTDTEAFF
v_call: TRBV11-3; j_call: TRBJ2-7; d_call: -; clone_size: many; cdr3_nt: TGTGCCAGCAGCCGGGGGTTGCGGGACGAGCAGTACTTC; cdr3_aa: CASSRGLRDEQYF
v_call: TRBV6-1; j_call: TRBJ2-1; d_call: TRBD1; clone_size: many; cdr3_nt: TGTGCCAGCGACAGGGGCAATGAGCAGTTCTTC; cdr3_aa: CASDRGNEQFF
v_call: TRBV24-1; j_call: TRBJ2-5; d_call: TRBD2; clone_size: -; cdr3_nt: TGTGCCAGCAGTCCTAGCGGGGAGCCCCAAGAGACCCAGTACTTC; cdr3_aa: CASSPSGEPQETQYF
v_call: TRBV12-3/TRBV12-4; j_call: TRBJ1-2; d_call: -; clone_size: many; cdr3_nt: TGTGCCAGCAGGCGGGGAGATTCCGGCTACACCTTC; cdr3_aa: CASRRGDSGYTF
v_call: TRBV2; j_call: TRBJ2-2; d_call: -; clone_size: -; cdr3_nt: TGTGCCAGCACTACCCAAGGGTCGGGCACCGGGGAGCTGTTTTTT; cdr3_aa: CASTTQGSGTGELFF
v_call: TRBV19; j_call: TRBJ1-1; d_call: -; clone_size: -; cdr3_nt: TGTGCCAGTAGTAGAAGTGCGGCAGGCACTGAAGCTTTCTTT; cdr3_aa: CASSRSAAGTEAFF
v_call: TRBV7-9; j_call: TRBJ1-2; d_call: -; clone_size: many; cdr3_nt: TGTGCCAGCAGCTTTACGAACTATGGCTACACCTTC; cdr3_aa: CASSFTNYGYTF
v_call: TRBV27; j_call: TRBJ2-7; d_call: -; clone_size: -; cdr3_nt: TGTGCCAGCAGTTTATTACTGGACGGGGGTGGCGAGCAGTACTTC; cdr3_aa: CASSLLLDGGGEQYF
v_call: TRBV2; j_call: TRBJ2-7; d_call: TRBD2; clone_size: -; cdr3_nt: TGTGCCAGCAGCTCGAGCGGGGGGGCATCCTACGAGCAGTACTTC; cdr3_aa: CASSSSGGASYEQYF
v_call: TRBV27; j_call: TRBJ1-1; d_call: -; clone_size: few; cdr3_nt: TGTGCCAGCAGTTCCTTGGTACACTCCAACGGGGCTTTCTTT; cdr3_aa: CASSSLVHSNGAFF
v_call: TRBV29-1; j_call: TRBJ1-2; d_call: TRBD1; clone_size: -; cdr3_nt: TGCAGCGTCCAGGGACAGCCTAACTATGGCTACACCTTC; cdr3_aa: CSVQGQPNYGYTF
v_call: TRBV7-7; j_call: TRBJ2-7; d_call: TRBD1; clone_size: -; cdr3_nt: TGTGCTAGCAGCGTAGGACAGGGAACCTACGAGCAGTACTTC; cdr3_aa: CASSVGQGTYEQYF
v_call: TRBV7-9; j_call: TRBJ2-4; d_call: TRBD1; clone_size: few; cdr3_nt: TGTGCCAGCAGCTTAAGGACAGGGGATGGGGGCAAAAACATTCAGTACTTC; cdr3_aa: CASSLRTGDGGKNIQYF
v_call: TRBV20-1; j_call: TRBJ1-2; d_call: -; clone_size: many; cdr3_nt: TGCAGTGCAATTGATCAGGGTAGAACCTATGGCTACACCTTC; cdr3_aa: CSAIDQGRTYGYTF
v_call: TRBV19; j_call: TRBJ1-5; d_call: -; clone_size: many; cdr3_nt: TGTGCCAGTAGTATAATGAGGGGACCCAATCAGCCCCAGCATTTT; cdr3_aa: CASSIMRGPNQPQHF
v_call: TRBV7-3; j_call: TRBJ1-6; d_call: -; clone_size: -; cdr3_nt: TGTGCCAGCAGCTTAGCACGGGACGGTAATTCACCCCTCCACTTT; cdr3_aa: CASSLARDGNSPLHF
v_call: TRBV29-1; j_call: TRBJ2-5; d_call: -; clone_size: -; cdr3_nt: TGCAGCGTTGCGGCCCAGGGGGACGGGGGGACCCAGTACTTC; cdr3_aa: CSVAAQGDGGTQYF
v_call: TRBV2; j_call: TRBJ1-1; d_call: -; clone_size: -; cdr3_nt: TGTGCCAGCAGCGAGAGAGGAAACACTGAAGCTTTCTTT; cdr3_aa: CASSERGNTEAFF
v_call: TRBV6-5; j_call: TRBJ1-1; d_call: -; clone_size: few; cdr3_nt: TGTGCCAGCAGTTCGGCAGGGGCCGGGGGTGGTGAAGCTTTCTTT; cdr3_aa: CASSSAGAGGGEAFF